The 21 T cell receptor beta chains below were found in one sample sequenced in a study of blood T cell repertoires in COVID-19. This table comes from immunoSEQ multiplex PCR, and its TCRdb copy is limited to in-frame clones, with some not included. The repertoire has around 280,000 clones, around four fifths of them found once; the top ten carry around 4.1%. Source material: peripheral blood. Every receptor here comes from a woman in her forties or fifties with active or convalescent COVID-19.

CDR3 region: CASSQEGTGGIYNEQFF. The CDR3 nucleotides read TGTGCCAGCAGCCAAGAGGGGACGGGAGGGATTTACAATGAGCAGTTCTTC. This chain links TRBV4-2 with TRBJ2-1; 8 bases are a match to TRBD2. Losses at the gene ends were 0 bases for V and 4 bases for J; bases not matched to a gene: 8. Germline assignment: CDR1 LGHNA and CDR2 YNFKEQ. The CDR3 covers 17 residues.

The chain joins TRBV7-9 to TRBJ1-5; 10 positions agree with TRBD1. Germline values: CDR1 SEHNR, CDR2 FQNEAQ (reference sequence). V dropped 5 bases and J dropped 3; count of bases not matched to a gene: 4. The CDR3 extends over 15 amino acids. CDR3 loop: CASSPGTGANQPQHF. The DNA for the CDR3 is TGTGCCAGCAGCCCAGGGACAGGGGCCAATCAGCCCCAGCATTTT.

The chain employs TRBV5-5 and TRBJ1-2; 8 bases fit TRBD1. This CDR3 has 14 amino acids. J lost 8 bases, V lost 4 bases, and 10 bases had no gene match. The germline V gene encodes CDR1 SGHKS and CDR2 YYEKEE (reference sequence). The CDR3 here is CASSPYPGGSGYTF. The DNA of the CDR3 is TGTGCCAGCAGCCCCTACCCAGGGGGCTCCGGCTACACCTTC.

The chain uses TRBV6-1 and TRBJ2-5; 7 bases are a match to TRBD1. This CDR3 spans 17 amino acids. The germline gives CDR1 MNHNS, CDR2 SASEGT. J lost 5 bases, V lost 2 bases, and 14 bases had no gene match. The CDR3 DNA reads TGTGCCAGCAGTGAATGGTGGAGACAGGGAAGCTTGGAGACCCAGTACTTC. Translating it yields CASSEWWRQGSLETQYF.

The chain joins TRBV9 to TRBJ2-2, with D possibly matching TRBD2 (6 bases). The V end was cut by 4 bases, the J end by 5 bases, with 15 bases between. The CDR3 has 15 amino acids. The germline gives CDR1 SGDLS, CDR2 YYNGEE. DNA of the CDR3: TGTGCCAGCAGCCCCAGGGACTTCCCGACCGGGGAGCTGTTTTTT. Its protein is CASSPRDFPTGELFF.

This chain connects TRBV6-5 to TRBJ1-1; TRBD1 matches 8 bases. Germline V CDR1 and CDR2: MNHEY, SVGAGI. V gave up 5 bases and J gave up 5 bases; unmatched junction bases: 7. The CDR3 is 14 residues long. CDR3 nucleotides: TGTGCCAGCAGTCGTGACAGGGGTGGGACTGAAGCTTTCTTT. This sequence encodes CASSRDRGGTEAFF.

The rearrangement joins TRBV21-1 to TRBJ1-2. TRBV21-1 counts as a pseudogene. The CDR3 consists of 12 residues. The CDR3 nucleotides read TGTGCCAGCAGCATGGAGGAATATGGCTACACCTTC. Its protein is CASSMEEYGYTF.

V usage is TRBV7-9 and J usage is TRBJ2-1; 10 positions match TRBD2. CDR3 size: 15 residues. With 7 bases clipped from V and 6 bases from J, the junction kept 9 bases outside the gene matches. Germline V gene data show CDR1 as SEHNR and CDR2 as FQNEAQ (reference sequence). The CDR3, as DNA: TGTGCCAGCACCCTCGGTCCTAGCGGGAGCAATGAGCAGTTCTTC. Its translation: CASTLGPSGSNEQFF.

The chain recombines TRBV6-6 with TRBJ1-3; the D gene is possibly TRBD1 (6 bases). There are 14 residues in the CDR3. CDR1 MNHNY and CDR2 SVGAGI come from the germline V gene (reference sequence). V was pared by 3 bases and J by 5 bases, with 11 bases between. The CDR3 loop is CASSYADRRNTIYF. CDR3 nucleotides: TGTGCCAGCAGTTATGCGGACAGAAGAAACACCATATATTTT.

This clone has a single count. The V call is TRBV5-1, the J call TRBJ2-2; 11 nucleotides agree with TRBD1. Per germline, CDR1 SGHRS and CDR2 YFSETQ. The CDR3 runs to 17 residues. V shed 4 bases and J 4 bases; nucleotides not matched to a gene: 9. The CDR3 protein is CASSVLGQGVSTGELFF. The CDR3 region has the DNA TGCGCCAGCAGCGTCCTGGGACAGGGGGTTAGCACCGGGGAGCTGTTTTTT. Looking up the rest from reference TRBV5-1 and TRBJ2-2 gives the full variable domain: KAGVTQTPRYLIKTRGQQVTLSCSPISGHRSVSWYQQTPGQGLQFLFEYFSETQRNKGNFPGRFSGRQFSNSRSEMNVSTLELGDSALYLCASSVLGQGVSTGELFFGEGSRLTVL.

This chain joins TRBV29-1 and TRBJ2-3, with 12 bases lining up with TRBD2. V trimming: 3 bases; J trimming: 4 bases; junction bases outside the gene matches: 2. The CDR3 is 14 amino acids. Germline V gene data show CDR1 as SQVTM and CDR2 as ANQGSEA. CDR3 region: CSVDGTSGPDTQYF. The CDR3 DNA sequence: TGCAGCGTTGATGGGACTAGCGGGCCAGATACGCAGTATTTT.

V usage is TRBV3-1 (or the pseudogene TRBV3-2) and J usage is TRBJ2-7, with a weak D call TRBD1 (5 bases). The CDR3 has 14 amino acids. Germline-derived CDR1 and CDR2 are LGHDT and YNNKEL (reference sequence). V was clipped by 3 bases and J by 5 bases, with 14 bases between them. The CDR3 nucleotides are TGTGCCAGCAGCCATACAGGATTTAACGACGAGCAGTACTTC. Protein product: CASSHTGFNDEQYF.

The chain links TRBV10-3 to TRBJ1-2; D is unclear. Trimming took 10 bases from V and 1 from J, leaving 13 bases between them. This CDR3 region has 13 residues. The germline gives CDR1 ENHRY, CDR2 SYGVKD. As DNA, the CDR3 is TGTGCCACTTCTACCCTCCTTAACTATGGCTACACCTTC. Its translation: CATSTLLNYGYTF.

The table lists this clone with a few counts. The chain joins TRBV3-1 (or the pseudogene TRBV3-2) to TRBJ2-7; TRBD2 matches at 15 bases. The V gene's germline CDR1 is LGHDT and CDR2 YNNKEL (reference sequence). The CDR3 has 14 residues. Losses at the gene ends were 6 bases for V and 9 bases for J; bases not matched to a gene: 6. The CDR3 protein is CASRTGLAGGGQYF. In nucleotides, the CDR3 is TGTGCCAGCAGAACGGGACTAGCGGGAGGAGGGCAGTACTTC.

The gene calls are TRBV5-1 and TRBJ2-7; possible D gene TRBD2, 6 bases. The CDR3 is made up of 13 amino acids. V was cut by 2 bases and J by 4 bases, with 10 bases left in between. Germline CDR1 is SGHRS and CDR2 is YFSETQ. In nucleotides, the CDR3 is TGCGCCAGCAGCTTCTCGGGGAGGTACGAGCAGTACTTC. It translates to CASSFSGRYEQYF. Drawing the rest from reference TRBV5-1 and TRBJ2-7, the complete variable domain is KAGVTQTPRYLIKTRGQQVTLSCSPISGHRSVSWYQQTPGQGLQFLFEYFSETQRNKGNFPGRFSGRQFSNSRSEMNVSTLELGDSALYLCASSFSGRYEQYFGPGTRLTVT.

J is TRBJ1-1 and V is TRBV20-1; D unclear. Looked up from germline, CDR1 is DFQATT and CDR2 is SNEGSKA (reference sequence). Trimming stripped 8 bases from V and 1 base from J, with 8 bases between. This CDR3 spans 11 amino acids. CDR3 nucleotide sequence: TGCAGTAGCCCCCGGAACACTGAAGCTTTCTTT. It yields the protein CSSPRNTEAFF.

The CDR3 protein is CASSQTSGRSSEQYF. The CDR3 region has the DNA TGTGCCAGCAGCCAAACTAGCGGGAGATCGTCCGAGCAGTACTTC. The chain couples TRBV3-1 (or the pseudogene TRBV3-2) to TRBJ2-7; TRBD2 matches at 11 bases. This CDR3 comprises 15 residues. The V gene end was trimmed by 2 bases and the J gene end by 6 bases; junction bases not matched to a gene: 6. The germline V gene encodes CDR1 LGHDT and CDR2 YNNKEL (reference sequence).

The chain employs TRBV28 and TRBJ2-1, with 13 positions matching TRBD2. CDR1 MDHEN and CDR2 SYDVKM come from the germline V gene. The CDR3 is 19 amino acids. The ends lost 3 bases at V and 2 bases at J; junction bases unmatched: 10. CDR3 in DNA: TGTGCCAGCAGTTTGAGCCCGACTAGCGGGAGGTTTACCTACAATGAGCAGTTCTTC. Its translation: CASSLSPTSGRFTYNEQFF.

The chain combines TRBV29-1 with TRBJ2-2; D is undetermined. The V gene's germline CDR1 is SQVTM and CDR2 ANQGSEA. The CDR3 is 15 residues long. V was trimmed by 3 bases and J by 5 bases, leaving 16 bases between them. The CDR3 is CSVDFLGGSTGELFF. In DNA, the CDR3 is TGCAGCGTTGACTTCCTCGGCGGATCAACCGGGGAGCTGTTTTTT.

This chain links TRBV7-9 with TRBJ1-4, with D perhaps matching TRBD1 (5 bases). Germline V gives CDR1 SEHNR, CDR2 FQNEAQ (reference sequence). V lost 2 bases and J lost 7, with 11 bases in between. The CDR3 spans 14 residues. The CDR3, as DNA: TGTGCCAGCAGCTTACCGTCTGGGGCTGAAAAACTGTTTTTT. It specifies CASSLPSGAEKLFF.

This clone was seen only a few times. The chain links TRBV2 to TRBJ2-7, with D tentatively TRBD2 (6 bases). CDR1 SNHLY and CDR2 FYNNEI come from the germline V gene. The CDR3 totals 14 residues. CDR3 coding DNA: TGTGCGGTTTCGAGTGGACTACCCTCCTACGAGCAGTACTTC. Its protein product is CAVSSGLPSYEQYF.